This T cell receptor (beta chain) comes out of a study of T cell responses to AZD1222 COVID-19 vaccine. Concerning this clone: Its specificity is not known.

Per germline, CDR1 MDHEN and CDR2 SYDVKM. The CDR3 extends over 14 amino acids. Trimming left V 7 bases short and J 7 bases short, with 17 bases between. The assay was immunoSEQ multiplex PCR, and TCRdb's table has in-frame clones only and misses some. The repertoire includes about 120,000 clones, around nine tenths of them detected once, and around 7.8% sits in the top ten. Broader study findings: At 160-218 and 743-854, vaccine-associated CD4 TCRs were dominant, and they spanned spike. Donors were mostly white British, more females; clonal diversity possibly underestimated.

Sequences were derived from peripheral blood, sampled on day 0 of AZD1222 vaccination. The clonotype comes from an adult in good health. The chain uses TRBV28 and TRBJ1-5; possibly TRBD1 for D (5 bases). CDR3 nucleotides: TGTGCCAGCACCGCACCACAAAGACAGCAGCCCCAGCATTTT. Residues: CASTAPQRQQPQHF.